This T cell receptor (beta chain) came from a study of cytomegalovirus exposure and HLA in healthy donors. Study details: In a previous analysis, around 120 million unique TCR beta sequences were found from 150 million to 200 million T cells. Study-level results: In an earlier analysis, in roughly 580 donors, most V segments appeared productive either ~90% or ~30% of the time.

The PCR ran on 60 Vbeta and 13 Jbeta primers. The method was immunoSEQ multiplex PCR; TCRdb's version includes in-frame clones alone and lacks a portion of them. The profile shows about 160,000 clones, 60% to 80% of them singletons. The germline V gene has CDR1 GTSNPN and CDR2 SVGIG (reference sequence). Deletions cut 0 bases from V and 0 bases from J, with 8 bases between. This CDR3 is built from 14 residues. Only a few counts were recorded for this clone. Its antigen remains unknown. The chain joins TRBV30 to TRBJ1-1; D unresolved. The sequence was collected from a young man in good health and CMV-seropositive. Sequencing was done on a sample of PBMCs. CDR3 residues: CAWSVGGMNTEAFF. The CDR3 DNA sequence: TGTGCCTGGAGTGTAGGAGGGATGAACACTGAAGCTTTCTTT.